A selection of T cell receptor beta chains follows, all from one sample in a study of blood T cell repertoires in COVID-19. Sequencing was performed with immunoSEQ multiplex PCR; in TCRdb, only in-frame clones are kept and a portion is missing. The data hold fewer than 150,000 clones, with about 85% observed a single time. Specimen: peripheral blood. The receptors were gathered from a human donor in a cohort sampled during active COVID-19. Each CDR3 is given with its conserved first and last residue. The order of the fields is V gene, CDR3 protein.

>TRBV9
CASSVGQGTDTQYF
>TRBV2
CASRQGQRGANVLTF
>TRBV5-1
CASSLGLDSGNTIYF
>TRBV11-3
CASSRRGTDVNVAQYEQYF
>TRBV7-6
CASSPLWTGGYTDTQYF
>TRBV5-1
CASSTGQGGTEAFF
>TRBV4-1
CASSQQSQGDTQYF
>TRBV11-2
CASSPGAVPNQPQHF
>TRBV6-5
CASSLRQGRTEAFF
>TRBV29-1
CSVTIFQQGEAFF
>TRBV6-5
CASGRQGSGYGYTF
>TRBV5-5
CASTSFGDTSTDTQYF
>TRBV6-6
CASSYGLGAATEAFF
>TRBV6-6
CASNDRVQPQHF
>TRBV25-1
CASSELVAGGLDTQYF
>TRBV9
CASSAGQGANYGYTF
>TRBV18
CASSKDSSYQPQHF
>TRBV14
CASSQDWWDRGGNTIYF
>TRBV3-1/TRBV3-2
CASSQENLRRETQYF
>TRBV30
CAWTVQETQYF
>TRBV27
CASSFLATGELFF
>TRBV6-5
CASSSQPGLRQETQYF
>TRBV19
CASSMRGTVHGYTF
>TRBV19
CASSPGFQSIYGYTF
>TRBV11-2
CASSQTGGAYNEQFF
>TRBV19
CASRGTGGHYGYTF
>TRBV19
CASRKNYGYTF
>TRBV20-1
CSAPKSYEQYF
>TRBV7-9
CASSPSVQETQYF
>TRBV24-1
CATSAIRGLASANTGELFF
>TRBV29-1
CSVAHQGRGATF
>TRBV6-6
CASSLALAGGRPDTQYF
>TRBV5-4
CASSGGQTRNYGYTF
>TRBV29-1
CSVDQDSLTYGYTF
>TRBV19
CASSMEGQDQETQYF
>TRBV27
CASSFSTGGHFYEQYF
>TRBV7-2
CASSLAVSGQSAQHF
>TRBV24-1
CATSDSRYNEQFF
>TRBV2
CASRLGTVSNQPQHF
>TRBV12-3/TRBV12-4
CASSRDSNYGYTF
>TRBV3-1/TRBV3-2
CASSQGDSYEQYF
>TRBV3-1/TRBV3-2
CASSQTESYTF